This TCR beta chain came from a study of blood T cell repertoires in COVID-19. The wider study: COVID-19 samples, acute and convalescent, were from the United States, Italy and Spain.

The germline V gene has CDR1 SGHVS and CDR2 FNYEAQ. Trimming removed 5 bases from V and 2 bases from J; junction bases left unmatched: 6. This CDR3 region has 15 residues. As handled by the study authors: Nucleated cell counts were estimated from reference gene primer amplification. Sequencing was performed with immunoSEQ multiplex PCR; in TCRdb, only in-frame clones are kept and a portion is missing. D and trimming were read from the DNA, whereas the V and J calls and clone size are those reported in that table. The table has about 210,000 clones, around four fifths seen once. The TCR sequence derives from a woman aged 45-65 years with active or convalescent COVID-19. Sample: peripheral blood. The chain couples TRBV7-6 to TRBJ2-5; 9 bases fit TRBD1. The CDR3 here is CASSHGGTGQETQYF. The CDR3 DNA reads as TGTGCCAGCAGCCACGGCGGGACAGGGCAAGAGACCCAGTACTTC.